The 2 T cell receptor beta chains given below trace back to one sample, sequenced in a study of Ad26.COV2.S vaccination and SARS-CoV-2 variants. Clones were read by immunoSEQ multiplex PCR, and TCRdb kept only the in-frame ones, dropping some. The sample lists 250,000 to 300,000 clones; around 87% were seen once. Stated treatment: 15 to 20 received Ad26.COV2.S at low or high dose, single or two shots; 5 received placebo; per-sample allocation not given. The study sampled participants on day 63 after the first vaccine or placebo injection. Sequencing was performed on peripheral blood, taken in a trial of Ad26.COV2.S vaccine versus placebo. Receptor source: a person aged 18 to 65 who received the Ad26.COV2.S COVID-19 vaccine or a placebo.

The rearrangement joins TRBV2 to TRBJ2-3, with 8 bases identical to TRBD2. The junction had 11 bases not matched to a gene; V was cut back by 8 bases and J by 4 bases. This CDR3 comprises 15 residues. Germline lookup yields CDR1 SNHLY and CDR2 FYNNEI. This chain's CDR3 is CASCKLAEVADTQYF. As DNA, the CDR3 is TGTGCCAGCTGTAAACTAGCGGAGGTGGCAGATACGCAGTATTTT.

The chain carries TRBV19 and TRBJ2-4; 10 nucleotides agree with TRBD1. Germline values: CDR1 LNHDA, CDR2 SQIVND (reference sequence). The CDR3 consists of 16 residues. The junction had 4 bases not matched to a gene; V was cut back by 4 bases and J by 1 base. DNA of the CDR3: TGTGCCAGTAGTACCTCGGGACAGGGGGCCAAAAACATTCAGTACTTC. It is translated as CASSTSGQGAKNIQYF.